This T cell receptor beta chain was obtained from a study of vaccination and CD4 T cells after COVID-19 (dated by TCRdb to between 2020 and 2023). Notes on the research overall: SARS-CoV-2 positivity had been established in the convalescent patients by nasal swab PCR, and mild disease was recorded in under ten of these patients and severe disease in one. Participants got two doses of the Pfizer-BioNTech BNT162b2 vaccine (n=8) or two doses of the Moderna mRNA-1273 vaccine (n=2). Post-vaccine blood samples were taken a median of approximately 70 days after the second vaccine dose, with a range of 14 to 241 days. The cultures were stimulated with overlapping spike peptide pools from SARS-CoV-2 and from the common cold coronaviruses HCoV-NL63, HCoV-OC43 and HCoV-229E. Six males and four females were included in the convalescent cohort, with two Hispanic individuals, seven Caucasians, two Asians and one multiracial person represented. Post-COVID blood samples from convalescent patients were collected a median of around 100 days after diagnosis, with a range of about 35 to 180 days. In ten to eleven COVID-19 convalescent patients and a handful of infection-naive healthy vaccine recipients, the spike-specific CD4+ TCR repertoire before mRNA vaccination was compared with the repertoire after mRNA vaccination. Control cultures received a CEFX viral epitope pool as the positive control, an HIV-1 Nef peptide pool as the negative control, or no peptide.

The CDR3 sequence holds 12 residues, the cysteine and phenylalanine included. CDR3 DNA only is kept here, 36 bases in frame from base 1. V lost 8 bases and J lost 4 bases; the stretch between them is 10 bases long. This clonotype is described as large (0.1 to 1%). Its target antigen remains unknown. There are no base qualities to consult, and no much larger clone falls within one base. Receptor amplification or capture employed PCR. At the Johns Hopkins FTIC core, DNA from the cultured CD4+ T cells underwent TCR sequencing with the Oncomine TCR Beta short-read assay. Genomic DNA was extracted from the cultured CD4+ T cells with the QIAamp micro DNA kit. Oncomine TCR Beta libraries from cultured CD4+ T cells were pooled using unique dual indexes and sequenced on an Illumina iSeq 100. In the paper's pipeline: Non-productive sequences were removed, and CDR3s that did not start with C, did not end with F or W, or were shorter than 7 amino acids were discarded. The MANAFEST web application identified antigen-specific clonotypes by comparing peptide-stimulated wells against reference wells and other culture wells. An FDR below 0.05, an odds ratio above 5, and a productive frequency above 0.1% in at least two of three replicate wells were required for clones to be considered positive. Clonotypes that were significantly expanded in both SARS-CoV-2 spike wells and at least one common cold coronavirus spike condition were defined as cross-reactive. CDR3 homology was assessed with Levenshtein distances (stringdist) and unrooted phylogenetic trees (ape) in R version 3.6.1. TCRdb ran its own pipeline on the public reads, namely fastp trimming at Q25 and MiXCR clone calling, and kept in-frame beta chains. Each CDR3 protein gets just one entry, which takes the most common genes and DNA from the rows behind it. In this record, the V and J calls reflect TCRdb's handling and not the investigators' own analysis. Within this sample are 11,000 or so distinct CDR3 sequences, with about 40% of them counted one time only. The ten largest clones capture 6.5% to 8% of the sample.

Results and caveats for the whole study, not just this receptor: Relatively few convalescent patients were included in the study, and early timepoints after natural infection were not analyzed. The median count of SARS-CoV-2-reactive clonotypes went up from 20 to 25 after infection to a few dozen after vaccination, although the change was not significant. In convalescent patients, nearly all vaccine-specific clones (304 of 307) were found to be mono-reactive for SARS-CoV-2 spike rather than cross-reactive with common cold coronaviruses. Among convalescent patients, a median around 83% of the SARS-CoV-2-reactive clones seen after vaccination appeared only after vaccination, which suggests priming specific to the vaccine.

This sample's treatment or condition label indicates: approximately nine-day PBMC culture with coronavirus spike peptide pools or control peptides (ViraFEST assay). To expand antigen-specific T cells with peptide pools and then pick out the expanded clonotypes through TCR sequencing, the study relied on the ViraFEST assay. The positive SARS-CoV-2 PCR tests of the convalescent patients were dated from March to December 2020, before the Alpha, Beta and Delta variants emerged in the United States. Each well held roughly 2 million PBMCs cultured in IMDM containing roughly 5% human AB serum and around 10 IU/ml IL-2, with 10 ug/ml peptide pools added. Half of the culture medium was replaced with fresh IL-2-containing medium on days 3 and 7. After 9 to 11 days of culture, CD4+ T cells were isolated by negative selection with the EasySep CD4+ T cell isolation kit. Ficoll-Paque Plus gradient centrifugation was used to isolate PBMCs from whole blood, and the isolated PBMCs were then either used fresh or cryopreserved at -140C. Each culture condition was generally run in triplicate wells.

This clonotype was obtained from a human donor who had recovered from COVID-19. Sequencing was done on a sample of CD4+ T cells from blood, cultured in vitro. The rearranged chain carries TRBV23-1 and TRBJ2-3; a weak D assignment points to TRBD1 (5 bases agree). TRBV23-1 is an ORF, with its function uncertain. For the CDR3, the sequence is CASGQGPDTQYF. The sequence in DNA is TGCGCCAGCGGCCAGGGTCCAGATACGCAGTATTTT.